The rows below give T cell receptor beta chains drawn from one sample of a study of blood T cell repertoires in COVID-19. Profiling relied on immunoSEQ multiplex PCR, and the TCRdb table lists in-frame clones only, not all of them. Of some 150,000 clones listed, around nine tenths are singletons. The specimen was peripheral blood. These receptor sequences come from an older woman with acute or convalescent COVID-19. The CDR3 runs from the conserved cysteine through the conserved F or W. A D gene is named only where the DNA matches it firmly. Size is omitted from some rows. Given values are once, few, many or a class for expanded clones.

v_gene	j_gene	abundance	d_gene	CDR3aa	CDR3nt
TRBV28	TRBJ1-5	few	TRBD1	CASSSVQGASLRQPQHF	TGTGCCAGCAGTTCCGTACAGGGGGCGTCACTTAGACAGCCCCAGCATTTT
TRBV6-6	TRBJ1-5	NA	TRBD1	CASSYQQGAGQPQHF	TGTGCCAGCAGTTACCAACAGGGGGCAGGGCAGCCCCAGCATTTT
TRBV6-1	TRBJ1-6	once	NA	CASSVSPRQGDSPLHF	TGTGCCAGCAGTGTGTCCCCTAGGCAGGGCGACTCACCCCTCCACTTT
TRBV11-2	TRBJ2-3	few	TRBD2	CASSPRAGISTDTQYF	TGTGCCAGCAGCCCCCGAGCGGGGATTAGCACAGATACGCAGTATTTT
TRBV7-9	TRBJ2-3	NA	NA	CASSHTSTDTQYF	TGTGCCAGCAGCCATACAAGCACAGATACGCAGTATTTT
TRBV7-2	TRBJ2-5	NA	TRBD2	CASSLQTLGLAGGQAQYF	TGTGCCAGCAGCTTACAAACCCTGGGACTAGCGGGGGGCCAGGCCCAGTACTTC
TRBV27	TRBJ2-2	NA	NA	CASSFIDNTGELFF	TGTGCCAGCAGTTTTATAGATAACACCGGGGAGCTGTTTTTT
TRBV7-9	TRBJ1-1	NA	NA	CASEGRLNTEAFF	TGTGCCTCCGAGGGCAGATTGAACACTGAAGCTTTCTTT
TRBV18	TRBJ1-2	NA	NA	CASSPPGAAFNYGYTF	TGTGCCAGCTCACCACCGGGGGCGGCATTCAACTATGGCTACACCTTC
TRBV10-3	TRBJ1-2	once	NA	CAIHGGGPGYTF	TGTGCCATCCATGGGGGGGGGCCTGGCTACACCTTC
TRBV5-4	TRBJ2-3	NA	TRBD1	CASRKGALYTDTQYF	TGTGCCAGCAGAAAGGGGGCCCTCTACACAGATACGCAGTATTTT
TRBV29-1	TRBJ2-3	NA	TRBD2	CSVPKAGGVIDTQYF	TGCAGCGTTCCCAAAGCGGGGGGGGTGATAGATACGCAGTATTTT
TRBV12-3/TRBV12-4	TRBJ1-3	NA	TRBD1	CASSLAVRTGNHF	TGTGCCAGCAGTTTAGCGGTGAGGACAGGCAATCATTTT
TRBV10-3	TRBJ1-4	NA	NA	CAIRGPPPQGSAEKLFF	TGTGCCATCAGGGGACCGCCCCCACAGGGTTCAGCTGAAAAACTGTTTTTT
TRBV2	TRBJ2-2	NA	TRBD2	CASSDRSGGNTGELFF	TGTGCCAGCAGTGACAGAAGCGGGGGAAACACCGGGGAGCTGTTTTTT
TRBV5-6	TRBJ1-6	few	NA	CASSSAGSSYNSPLHF	TGTGCCAGCAGCTCTGCTGGGAGCTCCTATAATTCACCCCTCCACTTT
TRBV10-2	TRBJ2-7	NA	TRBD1	CASSGGQGPYEQYF	TGCGCCAGCAGTGGGGGACAGGGCCCGTACGAGCAGTACTTC
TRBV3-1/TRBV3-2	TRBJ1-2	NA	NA	CASSQDFGYTF	TGTGCCAGCAGCCAAGACTTTGGCTACACCTTC
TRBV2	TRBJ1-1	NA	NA	CASSPFRGRTEAFF	TGTGCCAGCAGCCCGTTCAGGGGTAGGACTGAAGCTTTCTTT
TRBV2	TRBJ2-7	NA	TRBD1	CASRRGQGTYEQYF	TGTGCCAGCAGGAGGGGACAGGGGACCTACGAGCAGTACTTC
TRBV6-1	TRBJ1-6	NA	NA	CASSEGQNWNSPLHF	TGTGCCAGCAGTGAGGGCCAAAATTGGAATTCACCCCTCCACTTT
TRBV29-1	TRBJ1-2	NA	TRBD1	CSVGPLDRAYGYTF	TGCAGCGTTGGGCCCCTTGACAGGGCCTATGGCTACACCTTC
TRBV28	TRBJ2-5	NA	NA	CASPPPAGSPLRETQYF	TGTGCCAGCCCCCCTCCGGCGGGCTCCCCTCTGCGAGAGACCCAGTACTTC
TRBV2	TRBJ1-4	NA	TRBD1	CASSGGTGTGGIF	TGTGCCAGCAGTGGTGGTACCGGGACAGGGGGGATTTTT
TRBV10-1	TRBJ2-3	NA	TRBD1	CASKPRGGWSTDTQYF	TGCGCCAGCAAACCCAGAGGGGGCTGGAGCACAGATACGCAGTATTTT
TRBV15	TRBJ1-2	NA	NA	CATSRDRVVGGYTF	TGTGCCACCAGCAGAGACAGGGTCGTAGGTGGCTACACCTTC
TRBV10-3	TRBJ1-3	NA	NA	CASRIGVTIYF	TGTGCCTCCCGAATCGGAGTCACCATATATTTT
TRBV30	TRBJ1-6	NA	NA	CASGQGNSPLHF	TGTGCCTCGGGGCAGGGAAATTCACCCCTCCACTTT
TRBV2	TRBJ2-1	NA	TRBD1	CASRLNRGFNNEQFF	TGTGCCAGCAGACTAAACAGGGGATTCAACAATGAGCAGTTCTTC
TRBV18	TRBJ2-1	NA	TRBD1	CASSPLRDSNEQFF	TGTGCCAGCTCACCATTAAGGGACAGCAATGAGCAGTTCTTC
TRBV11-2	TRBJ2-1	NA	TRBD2	CASSRSSGENNEQFF	TGTGCCAGCAGCCGATCTAGCGGGGAAAACAATGAGCAGTTCTTC
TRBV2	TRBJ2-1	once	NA	CASSRHFEQFF	TGTGCCAGCAGTAGACACTTTGAGCAGTTCTTC
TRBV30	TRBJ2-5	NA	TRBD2	CAWDKAGGQETQYF	TGTGCCTGGGATAAAGCGGGGGGGCAAGAGACCCAGTACTTC
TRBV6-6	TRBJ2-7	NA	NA	CASSYSNYEQYF	TGTGCCAGCAGTTACTCTAACTACGAGCAGTACTTC
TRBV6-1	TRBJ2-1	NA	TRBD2	CASRELAGGSYNEQFF	TGTGCCAGCAGGGAACTAGCGGGGGGGTCCTACAATGAGCAGTTCTTC